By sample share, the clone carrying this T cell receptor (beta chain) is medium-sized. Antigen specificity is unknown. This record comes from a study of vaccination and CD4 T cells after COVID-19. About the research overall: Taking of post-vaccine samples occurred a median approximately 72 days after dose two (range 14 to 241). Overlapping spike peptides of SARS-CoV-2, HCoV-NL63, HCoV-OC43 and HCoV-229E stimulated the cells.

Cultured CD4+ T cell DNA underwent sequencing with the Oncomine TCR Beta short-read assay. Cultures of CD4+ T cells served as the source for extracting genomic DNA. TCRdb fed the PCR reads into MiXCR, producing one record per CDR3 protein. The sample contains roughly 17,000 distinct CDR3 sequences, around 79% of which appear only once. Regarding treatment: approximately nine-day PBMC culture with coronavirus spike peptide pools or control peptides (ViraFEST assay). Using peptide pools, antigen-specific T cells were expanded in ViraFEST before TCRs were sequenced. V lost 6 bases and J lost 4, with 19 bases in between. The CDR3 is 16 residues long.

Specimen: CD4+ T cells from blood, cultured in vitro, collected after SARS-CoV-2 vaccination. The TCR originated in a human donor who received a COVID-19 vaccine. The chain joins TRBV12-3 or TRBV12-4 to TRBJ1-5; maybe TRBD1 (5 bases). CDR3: CASRDGRGVGNQPQHF. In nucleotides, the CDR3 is TGTGCCAGCAGGGACGGACGAGGGGTTGGGAATCAGCCCCAGCATTTT.